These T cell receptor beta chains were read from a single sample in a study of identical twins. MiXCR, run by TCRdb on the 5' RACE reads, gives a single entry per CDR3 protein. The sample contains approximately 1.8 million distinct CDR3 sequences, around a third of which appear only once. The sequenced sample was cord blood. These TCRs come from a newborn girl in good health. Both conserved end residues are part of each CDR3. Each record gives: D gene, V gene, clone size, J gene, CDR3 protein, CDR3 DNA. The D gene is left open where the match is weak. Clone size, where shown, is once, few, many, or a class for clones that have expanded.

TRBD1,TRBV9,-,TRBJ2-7,CASSPYRDRPYEQYF,TGTGCCAGCAGCCCTTACCGGGACAGACCCTACGAGCAGTACTTC
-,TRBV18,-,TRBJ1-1,CASSPLVSVTRNMNTEAFF,TGTGCCAGCTCACCCCTTGTGAGCGTTACACGGAACATGAACACTGAAGCTTTCTTT
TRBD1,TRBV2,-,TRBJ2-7,CASYLDRGGQYEQYF,TGTGCCAGCTACCTCGACAGGGGAGGTCAGTACGAGCAGTACTTC
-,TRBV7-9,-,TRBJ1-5,CASSLASGKADTQHF,TGTGCCAGCAGCTTAGCTAGCGGGAAGGCAGATACGCAGCATTTT
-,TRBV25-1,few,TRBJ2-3,CASSEGKGFGTDTQYF,TGTGCCAGCAGTGAGGGGAAAGGGTTTGGAACAGATACGCAGTATTTT
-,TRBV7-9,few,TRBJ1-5,CASSLAHGMRNQPQHF,TGTGCCAGCAGCTTAGCGCATGGGATGAGGAATCAGCCCCAGCATTTT
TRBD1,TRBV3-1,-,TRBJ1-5,CASSQKGDRFNQPQHF,TGTGCCAGCAGCCAAAAGGGGGACAGGTTCAATCAGCCCCAGCATTTT
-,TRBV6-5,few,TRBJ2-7,CASSYSNGGPTLTYEQYF,TGTGCCAGCAGTTACTCGAATGGGGGGCCTACACTAACCTACGAGCAGTACTTC
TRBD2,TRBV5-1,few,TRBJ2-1,CASSSGAGYSYNEQFF,TGCGCCAGCAGCTCCGGAGCGGGATACTCCTACAATGAGCAGTTCTTC
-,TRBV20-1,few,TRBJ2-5,CSAREGSEETQYF,TGCAGTGCTAGAGAAGGTAGCGAAGAGACCCAGTACTTC
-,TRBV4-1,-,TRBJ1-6,CASSQPLLGRNSPLHF,TGCGCCAGCAGCCAACCTTTATTGGGGCGGAATTCACCCCTCCACTTT
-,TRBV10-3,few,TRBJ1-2,CAISERGGNYGYTF,TGTGCCATCAGTGAGAGGGGGGGGAACTATGGCTACACCTTC
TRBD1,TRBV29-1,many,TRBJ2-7,CSVEGQGLHEQYF,TGCAGCGTTGAAGGACAGGGGCTACACGAGCAGTACTTC
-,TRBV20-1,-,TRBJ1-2,CSARVQGVDYGYTF,TGCAGTGCTAGAGTTCAAGGGGTCGACTATGGCTACACCTTC
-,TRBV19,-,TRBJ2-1,CASSALALSSYNEQFF,TGTGCCAGTAGTGCACTAGCCCTAAGCTCCTACAATGAGCAGTTCTTC
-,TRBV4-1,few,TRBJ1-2,CASSQEDRYNYGYTF,TGCGCCAGCAGCCAAGAGGACCGGTATAACTATGGCTACACCTTC
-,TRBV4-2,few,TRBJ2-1,CASSQDRVAVNEQFF,TGTGCCAGCAGCCAAGATCGGGTAGCGGTAAATGAGCAGTTCTTC
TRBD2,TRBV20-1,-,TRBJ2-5,CSVYRAGGEETQYF,TGCAGTGTTTACCGAGCGGGGGGCGAAGAGACCCAGTACTTC
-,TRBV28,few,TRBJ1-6,CASSSFAILSPLHF,TGTGCCAGCAGTTCATTCGCCATCCTGTCACCCCTCCACTTT
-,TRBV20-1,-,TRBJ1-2,CSARDYRVGNYGYTF,TGCAGTGCTAGAGATTATCGGGTTGGTAACTATGGCTACACCTTC
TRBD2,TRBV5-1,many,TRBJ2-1,CASSLTSGPSYNEQFF,TGCGCCAGCAGCTTAACTAGCGGACCGTCCTACAATGAGCAGTTCTTC
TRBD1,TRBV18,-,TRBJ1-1,CASSPIPTGSTEAFF,TGTGCCAGCTCACCGATACCGACAGGGAGTACTGAAGCTTTCTTT
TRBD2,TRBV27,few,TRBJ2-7,CASSFRSPGLASHEQYF,TGTGCCAGCAGTTTCAGGTCGCCGGGACTAGCGAGCCACGAGCAGTACTTC
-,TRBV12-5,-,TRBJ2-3,CASGLVLPGSTDTQYF,TGTGCTAGTGGTTTGGTATTACCGGGGTCCACAGATACGCAGTATTTT
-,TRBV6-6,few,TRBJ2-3,CASSSLSLPSTDTQYF,TGTGCCAGCAGTTCCCTCTCCTTGCCTAGCACAGATACGCAGTATTTT
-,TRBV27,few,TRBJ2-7,CASRTASSYEQYF,TGTGCCAGCAGGACAGCTAGCTCCTACGAGCAGTACTTC
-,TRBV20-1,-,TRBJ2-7,CSAQLGGYEQYF,TGCAGTGCCCAACTCGGCGGCTACGAGCAGTACTTC
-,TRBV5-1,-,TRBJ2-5,CASSFISGQETQYF,TGCGCCAGCAGCTTTATCTCAGGTCAAGAGACCCAGTACTTC
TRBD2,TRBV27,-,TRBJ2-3,CASSPTAGAVHTQYF,TGTGCCAGCAGTCCCACAGCGGGGGCCGTTCATACGCAGTATTTT
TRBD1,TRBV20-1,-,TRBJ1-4,CSARDRDREKLFF,TGCAGTGCTAGAGACCGGGACAGGGAAAAACTGTTTTTT
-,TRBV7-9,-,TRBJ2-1,CASGFLNRDNEQFF,TGTGCCAGCGGTTTCCTCAACAGGGACAATGAGCAGTTCTTC
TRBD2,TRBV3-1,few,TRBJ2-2,CASSQLAGGANTGELFF,TGTGCCAGCAGCCAACTAGCGGGGGGCGCGAACACCGGGGAGCTGTTTTTT
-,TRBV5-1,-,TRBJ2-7,CASSGANFLQSRYEQYF,TGCGCCAGCAGCGGGGCAAACTTTCTCCAGTCGCGCTACGAGCAGTACTTC
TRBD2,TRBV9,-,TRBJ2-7,CASSVGSGRSYNEQYF,TGTGCCAGCAGCGTAGGTAGCGGGCGCTCCTACAATGAGCAGTACTTC
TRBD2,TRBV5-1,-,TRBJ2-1,CASRASGVDNEQFF,TGCGCCAGCAGAGCTAGCGGGGTTGACAATGAGCAGTTCTTC
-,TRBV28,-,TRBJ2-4,CASSLGPRTGKNIQYF,TGTGCCAGCAGTTTAGGACCTCGGACTGGCAAAAACATTCAGTACTTC
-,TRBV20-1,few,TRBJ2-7,CSARDEGRRALPYEQYF,TGCAGTGCTAGAGATGAGGGAAGGCGTGCCCTCCCCTACGAGCAGTACTTC
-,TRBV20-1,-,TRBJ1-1,CSAMRDNTLNTEAFF,TGCAGTGCCATGCGGGACAACACCCTGAACACTGAAGCTTTCTTT
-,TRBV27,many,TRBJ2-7,CASSFSGNYEQYF,TGTGCCAGCAGTTTCTCCGGGAACTACGAGCAGTACTTC
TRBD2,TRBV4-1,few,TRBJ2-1,CASSPPLAGFDEQFF,TGCGCCAGCAGCCCTCCCCTAGCGGGATTCGATGAGCAGTTCTTC
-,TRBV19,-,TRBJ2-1,CACGNEQFF,TGTGCCTGCGGCAATGAGCAGTTCTTC
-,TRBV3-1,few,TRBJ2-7,CASSQDPAFRSTYEQYF,TGTGCCAGCAGCCAAGATCCTGCCTTCCGTAGTACCTACGAGCAGTACTTC
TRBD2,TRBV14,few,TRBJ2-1,CASSQDGAGEFYNEQFF,TGTGCCAGCAGCCAAGATGGAGCGGGAGAGTTCTACAATGAGCAGTTCTTC
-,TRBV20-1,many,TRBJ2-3,CSARPDSEDTDTQYF,TGCAGTGCTAGGCCGGACAGTGAGGACACAGATACGCAGTATTTT
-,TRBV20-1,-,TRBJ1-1,CSAPPLGQGTMNTEAFF,TGCAGTGCCCCCCCCCTTGGGCAAGGGACAATGAACACTGAAGCTTTCTTT
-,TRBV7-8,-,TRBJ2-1,CASSLDLGGPHNEQFF,TGTGCCAGCAGCTTAGATCTGGGGGGCCCCCACAATGAGCAGTTCTTC
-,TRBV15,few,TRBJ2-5,CATSSRVGGSGEQYF,TGTGCCACCAGCTCAAGGGTTGGCGGGTCGGGAGAGCAGTACTTC
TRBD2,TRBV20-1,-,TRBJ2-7,CSASGVSGRNEQYF,TGCAGTGCTTCCGGGGTTAGCGGGAGAAATGAGCAGTACTTC
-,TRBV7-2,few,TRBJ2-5,CASSLFHQLGETQYF,TGTGCCAGCAGCTTATTCCACCAGCTCGGAGAGACCCAGTACTTC
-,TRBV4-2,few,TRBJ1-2,CASSQRGGSGYTF,TGTGCCAGCAGCCAAAGGGGGGGGAGTGGCTACACCTTC
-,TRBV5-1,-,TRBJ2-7,CASSWGGVYNEQYF,TGCGCCAGCAGCTGGGGCGGGGTATACAATGAGCAGTACTTC
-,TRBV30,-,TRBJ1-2,CAWASYGYTF,TGTGCCTGGGCGAGCTATGGCTACACCTTC
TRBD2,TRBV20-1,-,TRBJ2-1,CSARAVRREGFNEQFF,TGCAGTGCTAGAGCGGTACGGCGGGAGGGGTTCAATGAGCAGTTCTTC
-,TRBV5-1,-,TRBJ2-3,CASSFHSDTQYF,TGCGCCAGCAGCTTTCACTCAGATACGCAGTATTTT
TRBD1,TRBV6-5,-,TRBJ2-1,CASSYGDRVHEQFF,TGTGCCAGCAGTTACGGTGACAGGGTCCATGAGCAGTTCTTC
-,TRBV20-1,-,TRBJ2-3,CSASYRVPDTQYF,TGCAGTGCTAGTTACAGGGTCCCAGATACGCAGTATTTT
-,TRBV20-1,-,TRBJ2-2,CSAPSDPGELFF,TGCAGTGCCCCCTCCGATCCCGGGGAGCTGTTTTTT
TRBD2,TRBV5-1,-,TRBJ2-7,CASSTGLAVSSYEQYF,TGCGCCAGCAGCACAGGACTAGCGGTCAGCTCCTACGAGCAGTACTTC